This TCR beta chain was found in a study of blood T cell repertoires in COVID-19. Measured with immunoSEQ multiplex PCR; TCRdb has only the in-frame clones, and not every one. The sample lists 200,000 to 300,000 clones, around 86% occurring once. With 2 bases removed from V and 2 bases from J, the gap between germline ends came to 5 bases. The CDR3 runs 13 residues. Patients at the Seattle site were enrolled during active infection and followed longitudinally. Sequenced material: peripheral blood. The sequence was obtained from a woman aged 60-70 years with COVID-19, enrolled during active disease. The chain recombines TRBV12-3 or TRBV12-4 with TRBJ2-3; unclear D gene. The CDR3 region has the DNA TGTGCCAGCAGTTTATATAACACAGATACGCAGTATTTT. It codes for CASSLYNTDTQYF.